The 5 T cell receptor beta chains reported below all come from one sample, sequenced in a study of OX40 agonist ivuxolimab in advanced cancers. Here immunoSEQ multiplex PCR was the method, and the copy in TCRdb shows in-frame clones only, minus some. The sample comprises about 62,000 clones, roughly 92% of which are singletons, and about an eighth rests with the top ten. The material sequenced was CD4+ or CD8+ T cells sorted from blood, taken in a trial of the OX40 agonist ivuxolimab. The receptor set was obtained from an adult with an advanced solid tumor such as melanoma, head and neck, liver or kidney cancer.

The chain combines TRBV5-6 with TRBJ2-7, with D tentatively TRBD2 (6 bases). The CDR3 has 15 amino acids. Germline CDR1 and CDR2: SGHDT and YYEEEE. The germline V and J ends were trimmed by 1 base and 7 bases, with 18 bases remaining between them. The CDR3: CASSLKLASVGEQYF. The CDR3 bases are TGTGCCAGCAGCTTGAAACTAGCTTCCGTGGGGGAGCAGTACTTC.

The chain has TRBV29-1 and TRBJ2-2, with 12 bases that match TRBD2. The CDR3 extends over 16 amino acids. Germline trimming cut 3 bases from V and 1 base from J; bases unmatched to any gene: 3. CDR1 and CDR2 (germline): SQVTM, ANQGSEA. The chain's CDR3 is CSVDTSGGWNTGELFF. As DNA, the CDR3 is TGCAGCGTTGATACTAGCGGGGGGTGGAACACCGGGGAGCTGTTTTTT.

V usage is TRBV5-1 and J usage is TRBJ2-7, with 7 bases matching TRBD1. CDR1 is SGHRS and CDR2 is YFSETQ in the germline V gene. There are 18 residues in the CDR3. The V gene end was trimmed by 1 base and the J gene end by 0 bases; junction bases not matched to a gene: 13. CDR3 loop: CASSLPPGQAESSYEQYF. The CDR3 bases are TGCGCCAGCAGCTTGCCCCCCGGACAGGCCGAGAGCTCCTACGAGCAGTACTTC.

The chain uses TRBV10-2 and TRBJ1-1; no clear D. Germline loops: CDR1 WSHSY, CDR2 SAAADI. Trimming shortened V by 6 bases and J by 0 bases, and 11 bases separated the two germline ends. There are 14 residues in the CDR3. CDR3 in DNA: TGCGCCAGCAGCGAGCCCGGTTTGAACACTGAAGCTTTCTTT. Its translation is CASSEPGLNTEAFF.

The V call is TRBV30, the J call TRBJ2-7; 10 bases fit TRBD1. Trimming cost V 1 base and J 5 bases; bases outside gene matches: 2. CDR3 size: 13 residues. Germline-derived CDR1 and CDR2 are GTSNPN and SVGIG (reference sequence). CDR3 loop: CAWSGGTGDEQYF. Here the CDR3 DNA reads TGTGCCTGGAGTGGGGGGACAGGGGACGAGCAGTACTTC.